These 20 T cell receptor beta chains were all obtained from the same sample, sequenced in a study of relationships among human T cell subsets. Regulatory T cells were selected from positively selected CD4+ cells using anti-CD25 beads. The T cell receptor alpha and beta CDR3 regions were amplified from mRNA by semiquantitative ARM-PCR. In ARM-PCR, communal superprimers followed tagged nested gene-specific primers for exponential amplification. TCRdb processed the multiplex PCR reads anew with MiXCR; each CDR3 protein has one entry. The sample holds about 14,000 distinct CDR3 sequences, over 45% seen once. Sequences were obtained from Tregs sorted from blood. The receptors come from a man aged 35 to 55 in good health.

The rearrangement uses TRBV12-3 or TRBV12-4 and TRBJ1-1, with D possibly matching TRBD1 (6 bases). The V end was cut by 1 base, the J end by 4 bases, with 7 bases between. CDR3 size: 13 residues. In DNA form, the CDR3 reads TGTGCCAGCAGTTTAGGGGGGCCCACTGAAGCTTTCTTT. Its translation: CASSLGGPTEAFF.

The rearrangement uses TRBV14 and TRBJ1-2; 7 bases are a match to TRBD1. From germline, CDR1 is SGHDN and CDR2 FVKESK. This CDR3 has 15 residues. V shed 4 bases and J 5 bases; nucleotides not matched to a gene: 10. In DNA, the CDR3 is TGTGCCAGCAGCCCCCTCCGACAGGGACCGTATGGCTACACCTTC. The encoded protein is CASSPLRQGPYGYTF.

In DNA form, the CDR3 reads TGTGCCAGCAGCTTGTTGACTGGACAGGGGAGGGCTGGCTACACCTTC. Residues: CASSLLTGQGRAGYTF. V is TRBV5-6 and J is TRBJ1-2; 9 positions match TRBD1. Germline CDR1 SGHDT, CDR2 YYEEEE. The V gene end was trimmed by 1 base and the J gene end by 7 bases; junction bases not matched to a gene: 11. The length of the CDR3 is 16 residues.

This rearrangement joins TRBV27 to TRBJ2-5, with 10 bases lining up with TRBD2. This CDR3 contains 15 residues. In germline, CDR1 is MNHEY, CDR2 SMNVEV (reference sequence). Trimming took 3 bases from V and 4 from J; bases not matched to a gene: 5. The CDR3 region is CASSFSGRGAETQYF. CDR3 sequence (DNA): TGTGCCAGCAGTTTCAGCGGGAGGGGGGCAGAGACCCAGTACTTC.

The chain uses TRBV28 and TRBJ1-4, with a possible D match to TRBD1 (5 bases). This CDR3 is 14 amino acids long. The ends were cut back, 3 bases at V and 8 bases at J, with 13 bases in the middle. Per the germline V gene, CDR1 is MDHEN and CDR2 is SYDVKM. The CDR3 reads CASSFGGQREKLFF. As DNA, the CDR3 is TGTGCCAGCAGTTTCGGAGGACAACGAGAAAAACTGTTTTTT.

The genes are TRBV4-1 and TRBJ2-5, with 10 nucleotides matching TRBD2. The ends lost 4 bases at V and 3 bases at J; junction bases unmatched: 5. The germline V gene has CDR1 MGHRA and CDR2 YSYEKL. This CDR3 is 15 amino acids long. CDR3 nucleotides: TGCGCCAGCAGCCTTTCGAGCGGGAGGGAAGAGACCCAGTACTTC. Translating it yields CASSLSSGREETQYF.

The rearrangement joins TRBV5-5 to TRBJ1-1; no firm D call. Germline-derived CDR1 and CDR2 are SGHKS and YYEKEE (reference sequence). Trimming removed 1 base at V and 1 base at J, with 8 bases between. The CDR3 is made up of 14 amino acids. The CDR3 DNA is TGTGCCAGCAGCTTGAGGGCAGGGAACACTGAAGCTTTCTTT. Protein sequence: CASSLRAGNTEAFF.

This clonotype was seen a few times. The rearrangement uses TRBV28 and TRBJ2-4, with 14 bases fitting TRBD2. V shed 3 bases and J 6 bases; nucleotides not matched to a gene: 4. The CDR3 has 16 residues. Germline V gene sequence: CDR1 MDHEN, CDR2 SYDVKM. The CDR3 sequence: CASSLIGTSGRNIQYF. The CDR3, as DNA: TGTGCCAGCAGTTTGATCGGGACTAGCGGGAGAAACATTCAGTACTTC.

The chain employs TRBV10-1 and TRBJ1-5; D is undetermined. Germline-derived CDR1 and CDR2 are WNHNN and SYGVQD (reference sequence). The CDR3 has 15 residues. The germline V and J ends were trimmed by 7 bases and 0 bases, with 13 bases remaining between them. The CDR3: CASKVYRYSNQPQHF. CDR3 DNA: TGCGCCAGCAAGGTTTACCGGTATAGCAATCAGCCCCAGCATTTT.

The chain has TRBV7-9 and TRBJ2-6; D remains unclear. The CDR3 loop spans 15 amino acids. The ends were cut back, 0 bases at V and 1 base at J, with 4 bases in the middle. In germline, CDR1 is SEHNR, CDR2 FQNEAQ (reference sequence). This CDR3 is CASSLAGSGANVLTF. The CDR3 nucleotides are TGTGCCAGCAGCTTAGCAGGGTCTGGGGCCAACGTCCTGACTTTC.

J is TRBJ2-6 and V is TRBV5-1; 11 bases line up with TRBD2. V dropped 0 bases and J dropped 0; count of bases not matched to a gene: 2. The CDR3 sequence is 18 residues long. Germline V gene data show CDR1 as SGHRS and CDR2 as YFSETQ. The CDR3 DNA follows: TGCGCCAGCAGCTTGGCCGGGACTAGCGGCTCTGGGGCCAACGTCCTGACTTTC. This gives the protein CASSLAGTSGSGANVLTF.

V usage is TRBV6-1 and J usage is TRBJ2-1, with D unresolved. V lost 1 base and J 9 bases, leaving 4 bases between the germline ends. Germline values: CDR1 MNHNS, CDR2 SASEGT. The CDR3 is 11 amino acids. The DNA for the CDR3 is TGTGCCAGCAGTGAAGAAGGTGAGCAGTTCTTC. It yields the protein CASSEEGEQFF.

The chain carries TRBV11-2 and TRBJ2-3; D is tentatively TRBD1 or TRBD2 (5 bases each). The CDR3 has 16 amino acids. Trimming took 4 bases from V and 1 from J, leaving 15 bases between them. CDR1 is SGHAT and CDR2 is FQNNGV in the germline V gene. CDR3 sequence: CASSSLRGPGTDTQYF. DNA for the CDR3: TGTGCCAGCAGCTCACTACGGGGACCAGGCACAGATACGCAGTATTTT.

In its sample, this clonotype was seen a few times. This sequence joins TRBV11-2 and TRBJ2-5; a weak D match, TRBD1 (6 bases). Trimming cost V 3 bases and J 5 bases, with 10 bases left between them. The V gene's germline CDR1 is SGHAT and CDR2 FQNNGV. This CDR3 comprises 13 residues. The CDR3 reads CASSFGQGETQYF. The CDR3 DNA reads TGTGCCAGCAGCTTCGGGCAGGGGGAGACCCAGTACTTC.

V is TRBV20-1 and J is TRBJ2-7; D is perhaps TRBD1 or TRBD2 (5 bases each). The V end lost 8 bases, the J end lost 1 base, and 15 bases lay between the germline ends. CDR1 is DFQATT, CDR2 SNEGSKA, per germline (reference sequence). This CDR3 contains 13 residues. The CDR3 reads CSPRGESSYEQYF. CDR3 DNA: TGCAGTCCTCGGGGCGAGTCGTCCTACGAGCAGTACTTC.

The V and J genes are TRBV20-1 and TRBJ2-7, with TRBD2 identical over 10 bases. Germline V CDR1 and CDR2: DFQATT, SNEGSKA (reference sequence). Trimming took 0 bases from V and 2 from J; bases not matched to a gene: 4. This CDR3 comprises 15 residues. The chain's CDR3 is CSARDPGLAAYEQYF. The CDR3 DNA follows: TGCAGTGCTAGAGATCCCGGACTAGCGGCCTACGAGCAGTACTTC.

The chain links TRBV29-1 to TRBJ1-1; no firm D call. The CDR3 has 12 residues. Trimming stripped 5 bases from V and 1 base from J, with 8 bases between. From germline, CDR1 is SQVTM and CDR2 ANQGSEA. The CDR3 protein is CSVRRANTEAFF. The DNA for the CDR3 is TGCAGCGTTAGAAGGGCGAACACTGAAGCTTTCTTT.

This clonotype was found a few times. CDR3 sequence reads: CASRLQGLNTEAFF. The CDR3 DNA sequence: TGTGCCAGCAGATTACAGGGGTTGAACACTGAAGCTTTCTTT. V and J are TRBV2 and TRBJ1-1; 7 positions match TRBD1. The CDR3 covers 14 residues. After removal of 6 bases from V and 0 bases from J, the junction contained 4 bases not matched to a gene. Germline CDR1 is SNHLY and CDR2 is FYNNEI.

This clonotype was observed once. The DNA for the CDR3 is TGTGCCAGCAGTCCCTCCGGGACCTTCACAGATACGCAGTATTTT. It yields the protein CASSPSGTFTDTQYF. The chain uses TRBV28 and TRBJ2-3; D is possibly TRBD1 or TRBD2 (5 bases each). Between the trimmed V and J ends, which lost 5 bases and 2 bases, there was a span of 14 bases. In germline, CDR1 is MDHEN, CDR2 SYDVKM. The CDR3 is made up of 15 amino acids.

The gene calls are TRBV29-1 and TRBJ1-1; no reliable D call. This CDR3 has 13 amino acids. Germline values: CDR1 SQVTM, CDR2 ANQGSEA. Between the trimmed V and J ends, which lost 0 bases and 4 bases, there was a span of 9 bases. The chain's CDR3 is CSVEEAPGTEAFF. The CDR3 nucleotides read TGCAGCGTTGAAGAGGCGCCCGGCACTGAAGCTTTCTTT.